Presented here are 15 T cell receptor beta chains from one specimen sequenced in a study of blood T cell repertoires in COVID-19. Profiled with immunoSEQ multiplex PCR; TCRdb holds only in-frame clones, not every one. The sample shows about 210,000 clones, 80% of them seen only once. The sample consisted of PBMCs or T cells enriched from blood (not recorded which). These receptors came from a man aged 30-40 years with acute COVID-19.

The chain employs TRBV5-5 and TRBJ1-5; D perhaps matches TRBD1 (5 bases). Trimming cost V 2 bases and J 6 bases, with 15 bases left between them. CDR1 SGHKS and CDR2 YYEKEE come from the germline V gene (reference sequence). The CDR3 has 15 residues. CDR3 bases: TGTGCCAGCAGCTTATCGGGGGGGAATGCTCAGCCCCAGCATTTT. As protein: CASSLSGGNAQPQHF.

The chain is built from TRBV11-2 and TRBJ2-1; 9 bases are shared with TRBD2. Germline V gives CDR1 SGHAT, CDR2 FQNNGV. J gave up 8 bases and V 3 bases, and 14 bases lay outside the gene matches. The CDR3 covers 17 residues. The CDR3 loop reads CASSFRVAGAVFHEQFF. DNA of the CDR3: TGTGCCAGCAGCTTTAGGGTAGCGGGGGCTGTTTTCCATGAGCAGTTCTTC.

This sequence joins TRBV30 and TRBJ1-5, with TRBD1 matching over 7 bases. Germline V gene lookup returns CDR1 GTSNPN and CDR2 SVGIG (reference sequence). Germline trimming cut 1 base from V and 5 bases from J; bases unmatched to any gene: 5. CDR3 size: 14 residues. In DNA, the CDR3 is TGTGCCTGGAGTGAGACAGGGATGTATCAGCCCCAGCATTTT. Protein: CAWSETGMYQPQHF.

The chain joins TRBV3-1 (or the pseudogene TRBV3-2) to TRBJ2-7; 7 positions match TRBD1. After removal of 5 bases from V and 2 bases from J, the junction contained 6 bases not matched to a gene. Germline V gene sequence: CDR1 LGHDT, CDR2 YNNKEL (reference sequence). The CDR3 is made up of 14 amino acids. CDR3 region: CASSSKTGAYEQYF. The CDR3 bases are TGTGCCAGCAGCTCTAAAACAGGGGCCTACGAGCAGTACTTC.

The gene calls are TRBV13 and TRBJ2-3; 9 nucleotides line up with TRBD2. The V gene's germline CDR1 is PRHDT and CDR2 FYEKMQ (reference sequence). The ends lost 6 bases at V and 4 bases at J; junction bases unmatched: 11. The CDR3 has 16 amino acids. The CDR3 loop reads CASRPHSGGSPDTQYF. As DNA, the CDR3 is TGTGCCAGCAGACCCCATAGCGGGGGATCTCCAGATACGCAGTATTTT.

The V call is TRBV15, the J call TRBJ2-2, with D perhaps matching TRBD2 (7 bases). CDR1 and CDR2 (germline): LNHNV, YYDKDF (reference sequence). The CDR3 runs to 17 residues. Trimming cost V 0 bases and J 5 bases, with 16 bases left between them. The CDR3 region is CATSRETWGGGTGELFF. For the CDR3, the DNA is TGTGCCACCAGCAGAGAGACCTGGGGGGGCGGTACCGGGGAGCTGTTTTTT.

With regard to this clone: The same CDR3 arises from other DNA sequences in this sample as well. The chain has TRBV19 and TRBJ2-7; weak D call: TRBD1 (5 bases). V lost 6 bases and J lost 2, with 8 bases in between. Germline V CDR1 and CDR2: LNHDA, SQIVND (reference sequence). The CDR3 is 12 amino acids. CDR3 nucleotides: TGTGCCAGTAGCGCAGGGACCTACGAGCAGTACTTC. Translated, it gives CASSAGTYEQYF.

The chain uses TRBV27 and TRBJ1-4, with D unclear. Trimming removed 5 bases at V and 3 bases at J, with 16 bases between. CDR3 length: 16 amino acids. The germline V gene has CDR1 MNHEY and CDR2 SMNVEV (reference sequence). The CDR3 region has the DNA TGTGCCAGCAGTACGAGTGCCCATTACGCTAATGAAAAACTGTTTTTT. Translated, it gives CASSTSAHYANEKLFF.

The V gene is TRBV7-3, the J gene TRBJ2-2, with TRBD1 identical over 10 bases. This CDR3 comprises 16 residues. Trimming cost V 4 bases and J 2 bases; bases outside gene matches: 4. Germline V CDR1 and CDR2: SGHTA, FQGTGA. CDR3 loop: CASSYGTGVNTGELFF. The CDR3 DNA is TGTGCCAGCAGCTACGGGACAGGGGTTAACACCGGGGAGCTGTTTTTT.

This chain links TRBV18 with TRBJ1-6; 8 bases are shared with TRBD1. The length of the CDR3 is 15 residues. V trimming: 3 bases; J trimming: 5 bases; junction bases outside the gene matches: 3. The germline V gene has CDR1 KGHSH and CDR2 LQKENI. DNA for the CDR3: TGTGCCAGCTCACCTGCGGACAGGGATAATTCACCCCTCCACTTT. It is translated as CASSPADRDNSPLHF.

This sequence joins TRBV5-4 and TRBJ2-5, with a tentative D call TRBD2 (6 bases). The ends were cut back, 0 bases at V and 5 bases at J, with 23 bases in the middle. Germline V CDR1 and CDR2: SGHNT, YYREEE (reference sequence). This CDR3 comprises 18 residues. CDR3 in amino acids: CASSLGGTVLSGRETQYF. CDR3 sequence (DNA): TGTGCCAGCAGCTTGGGTGGGACGGTCTTGAGTGGGAGGGAGACCCAGTACTTC. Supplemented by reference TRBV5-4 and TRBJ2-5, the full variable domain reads ETGVTQSPTHLIKTRGQQVTLRCSSQSGHNTVSWYQQALGQGPQFIFQYYREEENGRGNFPPRFSGLQFPNYSSELNVNALELDDSALYLCASSLGGTVLSGRETQYFGPGTRLLVL.

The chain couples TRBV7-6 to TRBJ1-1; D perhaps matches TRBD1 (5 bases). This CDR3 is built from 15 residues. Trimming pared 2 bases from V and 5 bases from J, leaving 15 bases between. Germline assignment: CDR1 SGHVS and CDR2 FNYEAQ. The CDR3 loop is CASSLHGGVKTEAFF. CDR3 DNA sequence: TGTGCCAGCAGCTTACACGGAGGGGTTAAAACTGAAGCTTTCTTT. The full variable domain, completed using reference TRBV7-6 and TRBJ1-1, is GAGVSQSPRYKVTKRGQDVALRCDPISGHVSLYWYRQALGQGPEFLTYFNYEAQQDKSGLPNDRFSAERPEGSISTLTIQRTEQRDSAMYRCASSLHGGVKTEAFFGQGTRLTVV.

CDR3 sequence reads: CASSPRQGGNYGYTF. In nucleotides, the CDR3 is TGTGCCAGCAGCCCGAGACAGGGGGGAAACTATGGCTACACCTTC. The chain recombines TRBV7-6 with TRBJ1-2; 9 positions agree with TRBD1. Trimming cost V 5 bases and J 2 bases; bases outside gene matches: 6. The CDR3 is 15 amino acids. Per germline, CDR1 SGHVS and CDR2 FNYEAQ. The variable domain in full, completed from reference TRBV7-6 and TRBJ1-2, reads GAGVSQSPRYKVTKRGQDVALRCDPISGHVSLYWYRQALGQGPEFLTYFNYEAQQDKSGLPNDRFSAERPEGSISTLTIQRTEQRDSAMYRCASSPRQGGNYGYTFGSGTRLTVV.

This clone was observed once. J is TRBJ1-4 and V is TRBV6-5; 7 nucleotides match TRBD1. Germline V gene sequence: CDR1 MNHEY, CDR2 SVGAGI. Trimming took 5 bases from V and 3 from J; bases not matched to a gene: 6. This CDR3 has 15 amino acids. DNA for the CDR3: TGTGCCAGCAGTCTCTTTACAGGGGCTAATGAAAAACTGTTTTTT. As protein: CASSLFTGANEKLFF.

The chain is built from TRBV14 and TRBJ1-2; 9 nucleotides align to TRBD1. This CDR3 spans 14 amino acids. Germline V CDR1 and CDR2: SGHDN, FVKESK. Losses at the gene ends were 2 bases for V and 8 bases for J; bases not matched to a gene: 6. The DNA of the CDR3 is TGTGCCAGCAGCCAACGGGACAGGGCAGGGGGCTACACCTTC. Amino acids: CASSQRDRAGGYTF.